Below, 23 T cell receptor beta chains from the same sample are listed, as sequenced in a study of OX40 agonist ivuxolimab in advanced cancers. TCRdb's table, derived via immunoSEQ multiplex PCR, lists solely in-frame clones and lacks some. The repertoire holds about 82,000 clones, roughly 90% seen once, with 2.3% in the top ten. The sample consisted of CD4+ or CD8+ T cells sorted from blood, taken in a trial of the OX40 agonist ivuxolimab. These receptors were collected from an adult with an advanced solid tumor such as melanoma, head and neck, liver or kidney cancer.

V usage is TRBV2 and J usage is TRBJ1-3, with 7 bases lining up with TRBD1. With V trimmed by 6 bases and J by 0 bases, 8 bases remained unmatched. The CDR3 covers 16 residues. Germline assignment: CDR1 SNHLY and CDR2 FYNNEI. The CDR3 nucleotides are TGTGCCAGCAGCGCGGGACAGCTGAACTCTGGAAACACCATATATTTT. As protein: CASSAGQLNSGNTIYF.

The rearrangement uses TRBV9 and TRBJ2-1; TRBD1 matches 10 bases. The V and J ends lost 4 bases and 4 bases, in that order; junction bases with no gene match: 5. This CDR3 is 15 amino acids long. CDR1 is SGDLS and CDR2 is YYNGEE in the germline V gene. The CDR3 is CASSPRQGAYNEQFF. For the CDR3, the DNA is TGTGCCAGCAGCCCCCGACAGGGGGCTTACAATGAGCAGTTCTTC.

The CDR3 sequence: CASSPPGREEKLFF. Written as DNA, the CDR3 is TGTGCCAGCAGCCCACCAGGGAGGGAGGAAAAACTGTTTTTT. This sequence joins TRBV9 and TRBJ1-4; a possible D gene is TRBD1 (5 bases). This CDR3 has 14 amino acids. V lost 4 bases and J lost 8, with 15 bases in between. Germline CDR1 is SGDLS and CDR2 is YYNGEE.

CDR3 loop: CAWRQGAYEQYF. The CDR3 DNA sequence: TGTGCCTGGCGACAGGGGGCCTACGAGCAGTACTTC. The chain recombines TRBV30 with TRBJ2-7, with 9 bases fitting TRBD1. The CDR3 consists of 12 residues. Germline CDR1 is GTSNPN and CDR2 is SVGIG (reference sequence). V lost 5 bases to trimming and J lost 2 bases; unmatched junction nucleotides: 1.

This clone was detected only a few times. The genes are TRBV30 and TRBJ1-5, with unresolved D. Per germline, CDR1 GTSNPN and CDR2 SVGIG (reference sequence). V dropped 5 bases and J dropped 0 bases, with 8 bases sitting between them. This CDR3 comprises 13 residues. The CDR3 loop reads CAWGTYSNQPQHF. CDR3 coding DNA: TGTGCCTGGGGAACTTATAGCAATCAGCCCCAGCATTTT.

The chain employs TRBV18 and TRBJ2-5; 8 nucleotides match TRBD1. This CDR3 region has 14 residues. The V gene's germline CDR1 is KGHSH and CDR2 LQKENI. The trim removed 3 bases at V and 7 bases at J, leaving 7 bases unmatched. CDR3 sequence (DNA): TGTGCCAGCTCACCTGGACAGGGAGTGGGGACCCAGTACTTC. It yields the protein CASSPGQGVGTQYF.

The chain employs TRBV9 and TRBJ2-7; D is possibly TRBD2 (6 bases). Germline V CDR1 and CDR2: SGDLS, YYNGEE. The germline V and J ends were trimmed by 0 bases and 0 bases, with 10 bases remaining between them. The CDR3 runs to 15 residues. CDR3 nucleotide sequence: TGTGCCAGCAGCGTAGGACCGACTAGCTCCTACGAGCAGTACTTC. This codes for CASSVGPTSSYEQYF.

V usage is TRBV11-3 and J usage is TRBJ2-2, with D perhaps matching TRBD1 (5 bases). The CDR3 is 16 amino acids. The ends were cut back, 2 bases at V and 0 bases at J, with 10 bases in the middle. Looked up from germline, CDR1 is SGHNT and CDR2 is YENEEA. This CDR3 is CASSLFQGANTGELFF. The CDR3 DNA is TGTGCCAGCAGCTTATTCCAGGGCGCGAACACCGGGGAGCTGTTTTTT.

This chain links TRBV5-8 with TRBJ1-2; no reliable D call. The germline gives CDR1 SGHTS, CDR2 YDEGEE. Between the trimmed V and J ends, which lost 5 bases and 4 bases, there was a span of 12 bases. This CDR3 contains 13 residues. The CDR3 DNA follows: TGTGCCAGCAGGTTCCAGTCGGGCTATGGCTACACCTTC. It is translated as CASRFQSGYGYTF.

The genes are TRBV28 and TRBJ2-7; the match to TRBD1 covers 7 bases. This CDR3 comprises 13 residues. The germline CDR1 and CDR2 sequences are MDHEN and SYDVKM. J gave up 1 base and V 6 bases, and 3 bases lay outside the gene matches. The CDR3 DNA is TGTGCCAGCAGACGACAGGGTTCCTACGAGCAGTACTTC. Amino acids: CASRRQGSYEQYF.

The V and J genes are TRBV27 and TRBJ2-7; no clear D. In germline, CDR1 is MNHEY, CDR2 SMNVEV (reference sequence). V lost 3 bases and J lost 0, with 9 bases in between. The CDR3 runs 14 residues. CDR3 residues: CASSLAIPSYEQYF. The CDR3 region has the DNA TGTGCCAGCAGTTTGGCAATTCCCTCCTACGAGCAGTACTTC.

This clone was counted once. V is TRBV30 and J is TRBJ2-1; D perhaps matches TRBD2 (5 bases). CDR1 GTSNPN and CDR2 SVGIG come from the germline V gene (reference sequence). The CDR3 runs to 12 residues. V lost 1 base, J lost 9 bases, and 10 bases lay in between. The CDR3 here is CAWSASGIEQFF. DNA for the CDR3: TGTGCCTGGAGTGCGTCGGGAATTGAGCAGTTCTTC. Variable domain in full (rest from reference TRBV30 and TRBJ2-1): SQTIHQWPATLVQPVGSPLSLECTVEGTSNPNLYWYRQAAGRGLQLLFYSVGIGQISSEVPQNLSASRPQDRQFILSSKKLLLSDSGFYLCAWSASGIEQFFGPGTRLTVL.

The chain links TRBV18 to TRBJ2-7; D may match TRBD1 or TRBD2 (6 bases each). V lost 2 bases and J 5 bases, leaving 22 bases between the germline ends. The germline gives CDR1 KGHSH, CDR2 LQKENI. CDR3 length equals 17 residues. The CDR3 nucleotides are TGTGCCAGCTCACCAAGGGACACGGGGGAAAGGATGCACGAGCAGTACTTC. Encoded protein: CASSPRDTGERMHEQYF.

In its sample, this clone was seen once. This chain uses TRBV29-1 with TRBJ1-1; the D is unclear. The CDR3 extends over 12 amino acids. Germline CDR1 reads SQVTM; CDR2 reads ANQGSEA. The V end lost 3 bases, the J end lost 1 base, and 6 bases lay between the germline ends. The DNA for the CDR3 is TGCAGCGTTGATATAGGGAACACTGAAGCTTTCTTT. Residues: CSVDIGNTEAFF.

This clone turned up a few times. V gene TRBV2 combines with J gene TRBJ2-2; 10 bases are shared with TRBD1. CDR1 is SNHLY and CDR2 is FYNNEI in the germline V gene. V was clipped by 6 bases and J by 4 bases; unmatched bases: 8. The CDR3 contains 16 residues. The CDR3 DNA follows: TGTGCCAGCAGCATTGACAGGGGGCGGGCCACCGGGGAGCTGTTTTTT. It codes for CASSIDRGRATGELFF.

This clone was recorded once. The CDR3: CASSLLADTGELFF. CDR3 sequence (DNA): TGTGCCAGCAGCTTACTAGCGGATACCGGGGAGCTGTTTTTT. The genes are TRBV7-6 and TRBJ2-2; 7 nucleotides align to TRBD2. From germline, CDR1 is SGHVS and CDR2 FNYEAQ. The CDR3 consists of 14 residues. The trim removed 2 bases at V and 5 bases at J, leaving 2 bases unmatched.

About this clone itself: At the DNA level, this CDR3 is encoded by other sequences in the same sample as well. The J gene is TRBJ2-1, the V gene TRBV30; D gene ambiguous. CDR3 size: 12 residues. The V end lost 6 bases, the J end lost 13 bases, and 19 bases lay between the germline ends. Germline V CDR1 and CDR2: GTSNPN, SVGIG (reference sequence). CDR3 DNA sequence: TGTGCCTGTCAAAGATCGGGCCGTGAACAGTTCTTC. It yields the protein CACQRSGREQFF.

The CDR3 here is CASSDTGGLANEKLFF. The CDR3 nucleotides read TGTGCCAGTAGTGATACAGGGGGTCTCGCTAATGAAAAACTGTTTTTT. This chain links TRBV19 with TRBJ1-4, with TRBD1 matching over 8 bases. V was pared by 5 bases and J by 3 bases, with 8 bases of the junction left unmatched. This CDR3 has 16 amino acids. CDR1 and CDR2 from the germline V gene are LNHDA and SQIVND (reference sequence).

The gene calls are TRBV5-5 and TRBJ1-1; D perhaps matches TRBD1 (6 bases). V lost 4 bases to trimming and J lost 1 base, with 14 bases between them. From germline, CDR1 is SGHKS and CDR2 YYEKEE (reference sequence). This CDR3 region has 15 residues. CDR3 residues: CASSPVDSANTEAFF. CDR3 nucleotide sequence: TGTGCCAGCAGCCCGGTGGACAGTGCGAACACTGAAGCTTTCTTT.

This chain links TRBV5-1 with TRBJ1-1, with D unclear. Trimming stripped 0 bases from V and 6 bases from J, with 12 bases between. The CDR3 spans 14 residues. CDR1 and CDR2 from the germline V gene are SGHRS and YFSETQ. CDR3 sequence reads: CASSLGAGGAEAFF. CDR3 sequence (DNA): TGCGCCAGCAGCTTGGGTGCGGGTGGGGCTGAAGCTTTCTTT.

This clone has just a few counts. J is TRBJ1-1 and V is TRBV4-1, with D unclear. The CDR3 contains 16 residues. Germline CDR1 reads MGHRA; CDR2 reads YSYEKL. V dropped 1 base and J dropped 1 base, with 13 bases sitting between them. The DNA of the CDR3 is TGCGCCAGCAGCCAAGGACGGTTTCGAGGGAACACTGAAGCTTTCTTT. Translating it yields CASSQGRFRGNTEAFF.

The gene calls are TRBV5-1 and TRBJ2-3; D not certain. There are 15 residues in the CDR3. The V gene's germline CDR1 is SGHRS and CDR2 YFSETQ. V was clipped by 1 base and J by 6 bases, with 15 bases between them. CDR3 amino acids: CASSLIVSSYDTQYF. DNA for the CDR3: TGCGCCAGCAGCTTGATTGTTTCCTCTTACGATACGCAGTATTTT.

The chain employs TRBV11-3 and TRBJ2-5; D ambiguous. V lost 5 bases and J lost 4, with 11 bases in between. The CDR3 is 13 amino acids. CDR1 and CDR2 from the germline V gene are SGHNT and YENEEA. CDR3 in DNA: TGTGCCAGCAGCCCAGATCTGGGAGAGACCCAGTACTTC. As protein: CASSPDLGETQYF. The whole variable domain, remainder taken from reference TRBV11-3 and TRBJ2-5, is EAGVVQSPRYKIIEKKQPVAFWCNPISGHNTLYWYLQNLGQGPELLIRYENEEAVDDSQLPKDRFSAERLKGVDSTLKIQPAELGDSAVYLCASSPDLGETQYFGPGTRLLVL.